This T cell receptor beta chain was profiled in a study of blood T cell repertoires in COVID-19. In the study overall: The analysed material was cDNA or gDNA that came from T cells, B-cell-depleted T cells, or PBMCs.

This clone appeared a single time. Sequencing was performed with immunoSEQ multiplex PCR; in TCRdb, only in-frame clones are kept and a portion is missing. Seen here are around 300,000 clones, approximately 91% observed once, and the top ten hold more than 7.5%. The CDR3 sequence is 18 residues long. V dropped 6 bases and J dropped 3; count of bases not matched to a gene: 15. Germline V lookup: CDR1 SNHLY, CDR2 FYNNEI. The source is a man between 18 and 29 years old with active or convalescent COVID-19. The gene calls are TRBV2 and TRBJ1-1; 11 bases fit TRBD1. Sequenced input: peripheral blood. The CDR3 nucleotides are TGTGCCAGCAGGCCGACCCTCGGACAGGGGGCGAAGGACACTGAAGCTTTCTTT. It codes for CASRPTLGQGAKDTEAFF.